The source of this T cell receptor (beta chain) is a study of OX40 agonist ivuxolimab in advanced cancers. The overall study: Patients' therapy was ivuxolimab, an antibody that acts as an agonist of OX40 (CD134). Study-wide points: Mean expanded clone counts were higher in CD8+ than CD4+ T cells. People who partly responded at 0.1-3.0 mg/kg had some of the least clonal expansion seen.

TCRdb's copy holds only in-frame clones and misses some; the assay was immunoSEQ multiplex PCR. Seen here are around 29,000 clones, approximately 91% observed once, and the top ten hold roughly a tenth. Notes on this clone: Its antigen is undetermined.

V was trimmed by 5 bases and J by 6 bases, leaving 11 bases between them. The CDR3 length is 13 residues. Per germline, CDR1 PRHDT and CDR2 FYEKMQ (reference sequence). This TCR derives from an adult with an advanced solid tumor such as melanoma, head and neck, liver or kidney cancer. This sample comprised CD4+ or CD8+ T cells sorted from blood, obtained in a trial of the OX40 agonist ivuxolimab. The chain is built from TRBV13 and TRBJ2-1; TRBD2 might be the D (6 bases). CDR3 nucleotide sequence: TGTGCCAGCAGCCCCGGGACTTTCAATGAGCAGTTCTTC. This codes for CASSPGTFNEQFF. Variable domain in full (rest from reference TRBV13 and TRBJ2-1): AAGVIQSPRHLIKEKRETATLKCYPIPRHDTVYWYQQGPGQDPQFLISFYEKMQSDKGSIPDRFSAQQFSDYHSELNMSSLELGDSALYFCASSPGTFNEQFFGPGTRLTVL.